This T cell receptor beta chain was sequenced during a study of OX40 agonist ivuxolimab in advanced cancers. Study overall: Under the entry rules, prior anti-PD-1, anti-PD-L1 or anti-CTLA-4 therapy was allowed, and approximately 40% had some.

V was clipped by 6 bases and J by 6 bases, with 18 bases between them. The CDR3 loop spans 15 amino acids. Germline V CDR1 and CDR2: MGHRA, YSYEKL. Whole-study results and caveats: Among expanded peripheral T cells, antigen specificity went undetermined. At 0.1 to 3.0 mg/kg and by week 6, CD4+ and CD8+ T cells in the blood had expanded clonally.

Assay: immunoSEQ multiplex PCR; the TCRdb copy retains only in-frame clones and omits some. The sample includes around 49,000 clones, roughly 89% of them seen just once. With baseline, cycle 4 day 1, and cycle 7 day 1 as timepoints, blood was sampled. With regard to this clone: Its antigen is as yet unknown.

The receptor comes from an adult with an advanced solid tumor such as melanoma, head and neck, liver or kidney cancer. The sample here was CD4+ or CD8+ T cells sorted from blood, taken in a trial of the OX40 agonist ivuxolimab. The chain links TRBV4-1 to TRBJ2-1; tentative D call: TRBD1 (6 bases). CDR3 residues: CASRPSTQGSNEQFF. In DNA, the CDR3 is TGCGCCAGCAGACCGTCAACCCAGGGGAGCAATGAGCAGTTCTTC.